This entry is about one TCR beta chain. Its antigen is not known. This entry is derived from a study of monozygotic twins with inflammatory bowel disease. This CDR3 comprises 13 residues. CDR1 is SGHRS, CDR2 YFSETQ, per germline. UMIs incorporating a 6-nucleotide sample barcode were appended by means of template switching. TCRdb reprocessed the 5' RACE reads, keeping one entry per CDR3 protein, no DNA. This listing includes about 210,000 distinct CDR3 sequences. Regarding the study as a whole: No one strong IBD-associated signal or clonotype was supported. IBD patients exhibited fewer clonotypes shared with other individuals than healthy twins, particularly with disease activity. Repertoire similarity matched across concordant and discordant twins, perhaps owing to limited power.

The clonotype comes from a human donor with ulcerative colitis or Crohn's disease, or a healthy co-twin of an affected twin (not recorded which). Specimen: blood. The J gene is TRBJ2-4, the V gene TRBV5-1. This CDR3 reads CASSLPSENIQYF.